What follows is one TCR beta chain and its context. The target antigen is unknown. This entry belongs to a study of shared clonotypes between healthy human individuals. Study findings and constraints: Donor clonotype sharing was expected to depend on sequencing depth.

CDR1 is SGHRS and CDR2 is YFSETQ in the germline V gene. The V and J ends lost 0 bases and 2 bases, in that order; junction bases with no gene match: 1. The CDR3 runs to 15 residues. Every subset had its genomic DNA shared out evenly among several immunoSEQ plates. Unsorted PBMC DNA was sequenced on ten immunoSEQ deep assay plates. Some clones are missing from TCRdb's copy, which holds only in-frame ones; the method was immunoSEQ multiplex PCR. The sample holds roughly 500,000 clones, approximately 79% seen once. The TCR sequence derives from a woman aged 40 to 55 in good health. Some clones in this sample may be carry-over from other donors' samples. This chain links TRBV5-1 with TRBJ2-1; TRBD2 matches at 8 bases. The sequenced material came from PBMCs. The CDR3 loop is CASSLGGLAYNEQFF. CDR3 coding DNA: TGCGCCAGCAGCTTGGGGGGACTAGCCTACAATGAGCAGTTCTTC.